This TCR beta chain was found in a study of T cell responses to AZD1222 COVID-19 vaccine. CDR3 length: 14 residues. CDR1 and CDR2 (germline): LNHNV, YYDKDF (reference sequence). Trimming took 5 bases from V and 0 from J, leaving 10 bases between them. This clone was seen only once. Its antigen is as yet unknown. Study-level points and caveats: Unmutated variant regions are reportedly targeted by nearly half of spike-specific TCRs. CD4 TCRs linked to vaccination spanned spike, dominating at 160-218 and 743-854.

Produced via immunoSEQ multiplex PCR; TCRdb's table is partial and in-frame only. The sample lists almost 65,000 clones, around 83% occurring once. This clonotype was sampled from an adult in good health. The sample was peripheral blood, taken on day 0 of AZD1222 vaccination. The rearrangement joins TRBV15 to TRBJ1-2; D ambiguous. The CDR3 DNA reads as TGTGCCACCAGCTCACAGCTCACTAACTATGGCTACACCTTC. Translation: CATSSQLTNYGYTF.